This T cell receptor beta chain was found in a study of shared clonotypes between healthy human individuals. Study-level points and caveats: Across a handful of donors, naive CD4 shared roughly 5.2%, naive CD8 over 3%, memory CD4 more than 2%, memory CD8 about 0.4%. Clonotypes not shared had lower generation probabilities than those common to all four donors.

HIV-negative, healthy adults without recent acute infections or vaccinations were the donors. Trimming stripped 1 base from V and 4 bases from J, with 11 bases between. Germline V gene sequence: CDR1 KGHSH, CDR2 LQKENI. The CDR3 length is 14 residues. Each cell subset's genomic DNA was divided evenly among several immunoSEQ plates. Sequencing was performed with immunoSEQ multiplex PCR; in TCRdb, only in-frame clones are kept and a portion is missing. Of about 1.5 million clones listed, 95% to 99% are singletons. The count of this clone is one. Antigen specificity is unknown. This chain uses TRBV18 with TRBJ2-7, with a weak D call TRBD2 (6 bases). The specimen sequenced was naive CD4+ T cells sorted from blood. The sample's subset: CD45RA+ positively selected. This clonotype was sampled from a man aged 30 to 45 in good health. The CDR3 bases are TGTGCCAGCTCACCACAGGGGACTGGTTACGAGCAGTACTTC. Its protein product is CASSPQGTGYEQYF.